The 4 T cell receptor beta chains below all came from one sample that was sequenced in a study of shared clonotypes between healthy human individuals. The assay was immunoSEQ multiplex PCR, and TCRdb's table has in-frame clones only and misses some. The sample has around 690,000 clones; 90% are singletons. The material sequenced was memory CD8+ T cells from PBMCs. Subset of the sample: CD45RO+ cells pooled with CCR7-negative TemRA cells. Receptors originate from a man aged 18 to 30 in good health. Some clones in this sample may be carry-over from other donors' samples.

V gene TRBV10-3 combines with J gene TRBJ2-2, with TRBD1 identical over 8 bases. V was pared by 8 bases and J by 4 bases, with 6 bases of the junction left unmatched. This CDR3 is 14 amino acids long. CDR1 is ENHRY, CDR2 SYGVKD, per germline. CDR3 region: CAISVTGVTGELFF. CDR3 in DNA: TGTGCCATCTCGGTGACAGGGGTCACCGGGGAGCTGTTTTTT.

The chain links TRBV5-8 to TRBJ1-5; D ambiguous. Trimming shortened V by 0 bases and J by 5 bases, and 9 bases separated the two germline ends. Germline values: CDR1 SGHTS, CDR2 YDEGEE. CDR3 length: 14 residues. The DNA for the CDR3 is TGTGCCAGCAGCTTGGATAGGTTGGATCAGCCCCAGCATTTT. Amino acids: CASSLDRLDQPQHF.

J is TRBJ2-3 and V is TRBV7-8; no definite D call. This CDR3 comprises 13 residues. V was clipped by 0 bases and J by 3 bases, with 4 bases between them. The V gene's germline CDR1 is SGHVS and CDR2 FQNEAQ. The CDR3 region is CASSLARTDTQYF. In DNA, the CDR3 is TGTGCCAGCAGCTTAGCGCGTACAGATACGCAGTATTTT.

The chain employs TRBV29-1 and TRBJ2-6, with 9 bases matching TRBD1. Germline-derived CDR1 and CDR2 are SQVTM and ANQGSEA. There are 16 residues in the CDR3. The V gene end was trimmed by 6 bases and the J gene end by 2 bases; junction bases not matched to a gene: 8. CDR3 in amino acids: CSVTGTGIAGANVLTF. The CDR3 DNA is TGCAGCGTGACCGGGACAGGGATAGCTGGGGCCAACGTCCTGACTTTC.